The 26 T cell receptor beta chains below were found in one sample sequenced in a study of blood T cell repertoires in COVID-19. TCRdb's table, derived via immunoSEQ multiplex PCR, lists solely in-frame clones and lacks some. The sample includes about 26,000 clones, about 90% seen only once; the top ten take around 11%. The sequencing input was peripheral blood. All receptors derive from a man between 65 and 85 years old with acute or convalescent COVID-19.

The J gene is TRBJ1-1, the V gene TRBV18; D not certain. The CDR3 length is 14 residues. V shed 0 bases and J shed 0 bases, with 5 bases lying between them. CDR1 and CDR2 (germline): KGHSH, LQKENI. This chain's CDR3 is CASSPPEVNTEAFF. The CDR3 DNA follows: TGTGCCAGCTCACCACCCGAGGTGAACACTGAAGCTTTCTTT.

The CDR3 region is CASSAGLQETQYF. In DNA, the CDR3 is TGTGCCAGCAGCGCGGGACTACAAGAGACCCAGTACTTC. J is TRBJ2-5 and V is TRBV9; 7 nucleotides line up with TRBD2. V trimming: 3 bases; J trimming: 2 bases; junction bases outside the gene matches: 1. The length of the CDR3 is 13 residues. Germline CDR1 reads SGDLS; CDR2 reads YYNGEE.

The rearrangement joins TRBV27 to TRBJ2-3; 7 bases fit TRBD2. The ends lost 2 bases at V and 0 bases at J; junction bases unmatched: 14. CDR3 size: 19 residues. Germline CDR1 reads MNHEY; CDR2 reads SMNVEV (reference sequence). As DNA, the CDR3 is TGTGCCAGCAGTTTAACCCCTTGGTTGGCTAGCGGAAGCACAGATACGCAGTATTTT. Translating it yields CASSLTPWLASGSTDTQYF.

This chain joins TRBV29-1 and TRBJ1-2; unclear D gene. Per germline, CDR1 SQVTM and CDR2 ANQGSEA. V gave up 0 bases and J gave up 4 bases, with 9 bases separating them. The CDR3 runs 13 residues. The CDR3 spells CSVEDAPGYGYTF. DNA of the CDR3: TGCAGCGTTGAAGACGCTCCAGGCTATGGCTACACCTTC.

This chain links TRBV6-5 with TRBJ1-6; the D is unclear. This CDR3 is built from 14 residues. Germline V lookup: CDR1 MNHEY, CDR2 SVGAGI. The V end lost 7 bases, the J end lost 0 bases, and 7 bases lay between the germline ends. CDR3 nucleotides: TGTGCCAGCACCGAGAGCTCCTATAATTCACCCCTCCACTTT. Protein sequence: CASTESSYNSPLHF.

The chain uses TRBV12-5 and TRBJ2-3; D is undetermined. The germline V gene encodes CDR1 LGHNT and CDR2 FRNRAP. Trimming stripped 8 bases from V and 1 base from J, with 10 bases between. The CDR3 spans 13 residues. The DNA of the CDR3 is TGTGCTAGTCTCCTCGCGGGCACAGATACGCAGTATTTT. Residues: CASLLAGTDTQYF.

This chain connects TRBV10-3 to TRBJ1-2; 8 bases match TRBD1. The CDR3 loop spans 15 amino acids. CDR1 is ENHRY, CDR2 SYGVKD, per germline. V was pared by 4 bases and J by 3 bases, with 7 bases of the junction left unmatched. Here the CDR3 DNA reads TGTGCCATCAGTGCCGGAGGACAGGGAGACTATGGCTACACCTTC. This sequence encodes CAISAGGQGDYGYTF.

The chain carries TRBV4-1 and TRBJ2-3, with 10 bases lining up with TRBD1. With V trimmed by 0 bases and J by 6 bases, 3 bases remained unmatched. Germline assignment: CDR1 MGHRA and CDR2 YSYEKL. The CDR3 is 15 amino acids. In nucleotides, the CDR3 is TGCGCCAGCAGCCAAGATGGGACAGGGGCGGATACGCAGTATTTT. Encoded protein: CASSQDGTGADTQYF.

CDR3 loop: CASSLLDRGSSPLHF. For the CDR3, the DNA is TGTGCCAGCAGTTTATTAGACAGGGGAAGCTCACCCCTCCACTTT. The genes are TRBV28 and TRBJ1-6, with TRBD1 matching over 8 bases. The CDR3 has 15 residues. With V trimmed by 1 base and J by 10 bases, 6 bases remained unmatched. Germline CDR1 and CDR2: MDHEN and SYDVKM.

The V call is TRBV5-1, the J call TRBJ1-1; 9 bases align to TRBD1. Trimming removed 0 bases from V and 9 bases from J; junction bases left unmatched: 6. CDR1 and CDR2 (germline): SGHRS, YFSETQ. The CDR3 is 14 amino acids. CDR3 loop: CASSLVAGTGKAFF. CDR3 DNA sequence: TGCGCCAGCAGCTTGGTCGCGGGGACAGGGAAAGCTTTCTTT.

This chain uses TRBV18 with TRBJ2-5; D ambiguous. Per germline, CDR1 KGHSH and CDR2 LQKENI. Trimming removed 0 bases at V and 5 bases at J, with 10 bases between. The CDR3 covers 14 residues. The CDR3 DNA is TGTGCCAGCTCACCACCGGGCAGGTGGGAGACCCAGTACTTC. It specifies CASSPPGRWETQYF.

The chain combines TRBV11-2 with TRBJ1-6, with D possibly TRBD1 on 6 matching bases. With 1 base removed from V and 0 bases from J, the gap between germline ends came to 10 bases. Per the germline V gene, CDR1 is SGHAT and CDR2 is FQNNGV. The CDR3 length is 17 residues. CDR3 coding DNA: TGTGCCAGCAGCTTAGCGGGAGGGGGCTCCTATAATTCACCCCTCCACTTT. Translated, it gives CASSLAGGGSYNSPLHF. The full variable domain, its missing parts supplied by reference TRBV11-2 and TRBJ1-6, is EAGVAQSPRYKIIEKRQSVAFWCNPISGHATLYWYQQILGQGPKLLIQFQNNGVVDDSQLPKDRFSAERLKGVDSTLKIQPAKLEDSAVYLCASSLAGGGSYNSPLHFGNGTRLTVT.

The CDR3 sequence: CASSLWDRGVEKLFF. The CDR3 DNA reads TGTGCCAGCAGTTTGTGGGACAGGGGTGTTGAAAAACTGTTTTTT. V and J are TRBV28 and TRBJ1-4; TRBD1 agrees at 10 bases. The CDR3 contains 15 residues. CDR1 and CDR2 (germline): MDHEN, SYDVKM. J was trimmed by 7 bases and V by 3 bases; bases with no gene match: 5.

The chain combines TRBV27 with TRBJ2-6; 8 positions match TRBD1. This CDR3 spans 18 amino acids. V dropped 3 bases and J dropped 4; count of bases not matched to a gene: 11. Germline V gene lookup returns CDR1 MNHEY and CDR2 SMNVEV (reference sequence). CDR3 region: CASSLNGQGRIGANVLTF. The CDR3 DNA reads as TGTGCCAGCAGTTTGAATGGACAGGGCCGTATCGGGGCCAACGTCCTGACTTTC. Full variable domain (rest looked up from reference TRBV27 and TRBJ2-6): EAQVTQNPRYLITVTGKKLTVTCSQNMNHEYMSWYRQDPGLGLRQIYYSMNVEVTDKGDVPEGYKVSRKEKRNFPLILESPSPNQTSLYFCASSLNGQGRIGANVLTFGAGSRLTVL.

CDR3 amino acids: CASSQGTGLAGVDEQYF. The CDR3, as DNA: TGCGCCAGCAGCCAAGGGACGGGACTAGCGGGAGTAGACGAGCAGTACTTC. This chain uses TRBV4-3 with TRBJ2-7; 14 nucleotides line up with TRBD2. The germline CDR1 and CDR2 sequences are LGHNA and YSLEER. This CDR3 has 17 amino acids. V gave up 1 base and J gave up 5 bases; unmatched junction bases: 7.

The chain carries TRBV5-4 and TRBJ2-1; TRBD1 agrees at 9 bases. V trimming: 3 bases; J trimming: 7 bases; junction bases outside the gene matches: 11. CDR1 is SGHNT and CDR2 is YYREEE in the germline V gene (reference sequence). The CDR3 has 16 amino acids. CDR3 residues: CASSSGQGRVGNEQFF. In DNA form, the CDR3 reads TGTGCCAGCAGCTCGGGACAGGGTCGAGTGGGGAATGAGCAGTTCTTC.

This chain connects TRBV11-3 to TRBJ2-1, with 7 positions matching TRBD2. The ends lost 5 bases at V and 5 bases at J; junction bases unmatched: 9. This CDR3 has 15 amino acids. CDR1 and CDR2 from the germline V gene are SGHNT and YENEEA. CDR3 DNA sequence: TGTGCCAGCAGCAGAGGACTAGTGTACAACAATGAGCAGTTCTTC. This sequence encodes CASSRGLVYNNEQFF.

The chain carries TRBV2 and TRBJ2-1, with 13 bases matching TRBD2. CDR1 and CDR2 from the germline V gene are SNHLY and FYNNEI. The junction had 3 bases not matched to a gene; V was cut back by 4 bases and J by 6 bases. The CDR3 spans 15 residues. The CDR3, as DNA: TGTGCCAGCAGTGCCACTAGCGGGAGGGCCAATGAGCAGTTCTTC. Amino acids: CASSATSGRANEQFF.

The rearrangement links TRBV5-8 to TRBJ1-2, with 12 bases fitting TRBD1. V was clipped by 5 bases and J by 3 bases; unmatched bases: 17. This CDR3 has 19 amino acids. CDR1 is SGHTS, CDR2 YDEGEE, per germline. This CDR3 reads CASRPITTGQGAGDYGYTF. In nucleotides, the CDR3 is TGTGCCAGCAGACCGATCACTACGGGACAGGGGGCTGGCGACTATGGCTACACCTTC.

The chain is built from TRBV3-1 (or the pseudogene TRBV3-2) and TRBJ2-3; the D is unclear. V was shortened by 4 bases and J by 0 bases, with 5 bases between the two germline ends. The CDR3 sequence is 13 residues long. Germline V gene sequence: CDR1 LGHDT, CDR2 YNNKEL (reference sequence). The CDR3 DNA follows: TGTGCCAGCAGCCCCCAGAGCACAGATACGCAGTATTTT. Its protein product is CASSPQSTDTQYF.

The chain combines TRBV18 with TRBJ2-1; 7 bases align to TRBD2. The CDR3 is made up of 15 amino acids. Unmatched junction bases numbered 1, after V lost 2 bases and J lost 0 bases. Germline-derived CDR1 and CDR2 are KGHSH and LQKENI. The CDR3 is CASSPREGSYNEQFF. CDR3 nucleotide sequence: TGTGCCAGCTCACCAAGGGAGGGCTCCTACAATGAGCAGTTCTTC.

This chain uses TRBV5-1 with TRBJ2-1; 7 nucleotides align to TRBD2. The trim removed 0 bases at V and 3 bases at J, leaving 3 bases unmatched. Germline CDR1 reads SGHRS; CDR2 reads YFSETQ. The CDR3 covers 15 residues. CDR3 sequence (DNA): TGCGCCAGCAGCTTGGGTGGGACTAACTACAATGAGCAGTTCTTC. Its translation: CASSLGGTNYNEQFF.

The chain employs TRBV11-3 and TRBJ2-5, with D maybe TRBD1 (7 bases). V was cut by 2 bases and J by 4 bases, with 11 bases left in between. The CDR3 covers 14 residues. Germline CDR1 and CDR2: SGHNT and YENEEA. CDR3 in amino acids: CASSLRGTVETQYF. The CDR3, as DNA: TGTGCCAGCAGCTTACGCGGGACAGTAGAGACCCAGTACTTC.

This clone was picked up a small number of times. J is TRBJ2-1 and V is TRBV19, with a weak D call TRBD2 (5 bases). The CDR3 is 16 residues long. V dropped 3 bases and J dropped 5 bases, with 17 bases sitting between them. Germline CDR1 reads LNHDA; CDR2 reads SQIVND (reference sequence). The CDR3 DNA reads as TGTGCCAGTAGTATTAATTCGTTAGCGTCCAACAATGAGCAGTTCTTC. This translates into CASSINSLASNNEQFF.

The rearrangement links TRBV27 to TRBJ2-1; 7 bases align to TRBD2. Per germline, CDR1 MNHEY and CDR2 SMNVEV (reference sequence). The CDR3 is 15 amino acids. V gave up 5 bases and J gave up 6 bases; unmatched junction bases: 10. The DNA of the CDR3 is TGTGCCAGCAGTCCCCTTGCGGGAGCTCTCAATGAGCAGTTCTTC. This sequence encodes CASSPLAGALNEQFF.

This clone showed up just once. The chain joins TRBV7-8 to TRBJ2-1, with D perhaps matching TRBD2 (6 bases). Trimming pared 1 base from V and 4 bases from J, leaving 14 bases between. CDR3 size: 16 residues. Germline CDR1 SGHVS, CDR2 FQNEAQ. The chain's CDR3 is CASSLVWSSAYNEQFF. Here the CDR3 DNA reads TGTGCCAGCAGCTTAGTATGGTCTAGCGCATACAATGAGCAGTTCTTC.